This TCR beta chain is drawn from a study of T-cell reconstitution after alpha-beta-depleted transplantation in children. The TCRbeta library incorporated unique molecular identifiers. TCRdb ran MiXCR on the PCR reads and lists one entry per CDR3 protein. The sample holds around 210,000 distinct CDR3 sequences, about 7% seen once. Per the germline V gene, CDR1 is LGHNA and CDR2 is YNFKEQ. The CDR3 runs to 16 residues. Comments on this clonotype: A read error may be the cause here, since a much bigger clone is one base away.

This TCR derives from a boy aged 2 to 10 with acute lymphoblastic leukemia, due to receive a stem cell transplant. The specimen was PBMCs, collected before TCRalphabeta/CD19-depleted stem cell transplant. The chain recombines TRBV4-2 with TRBJ2-5; 14 bases fit TRBD2. The CDR3 nucleotides read TGTGCCAGCAGCCGCGGACTAGCGGGGGGCCAAGAGGCCCAGTACTTC. Its protein is CASSRGLAGGQEAQYF.